These 26 T cell receptor beta chains originate from one sample sequenced in a study of T-cell memory formation after mild COVID-19. Via MiXCR, TCRdb re-called the 5' RACE reads, giving one row per CDR3 protein. The sample comprises over 500,000 distinct CDR3 sequences, roughly 17% of which are singletons, and around 7.8% rests with the top ten. The source material was PBMCs or a T cell subset sorted from them (not recorded which). All receptors derive from an adult woman who had mild COVID-19 (a few samples of this study predate the infection). Cell type and time point are not known.

V is TRBV29-1 and J is TRBJ2-2, with D tentatively TRBD2 (6 bases). Trimming removed 4 bases at V and 6 bases at J, with 18 bases between. The CDR3 covers 15 residues. Germline V gives CDR1 SQVTM, CDR2 ANQGSEA. The CDR3 nucleotides are TGCAGCGTTGGGGGGGAGGATATTGCGCCCGGGGAGCTGTTTTTT. This encodes CSVGGEDIAPGELFF.

This rearrangement joins TRBV15 to TRBJ1-5; tentatively, D is TRBD1 (6 bases). This CDR3 comprises 14 residues. Germline lookup yields CDR1 LNHNV and CDR2 YYDKDF (reference sequence). Trimming left V 2 bases short and J 7 bases short, with 12 bases between. In DNA, the CDR3 is TGTGCCACCAGCAGAAAGGACAGTTTACAGCCCCAGCATTTT. Encoded protein: CATSRKDSLQPQHF.

This clonotype has just a few counts. V and J are TRBV3-1 and TRBJ1-1; weak D call: TRBD1 (5 bases). CDR1 is LGHDT and CDR2 is YNNKEL in the germline V gene (reference sequence). The V end was cut by 4 bases, the J end by 5 bases, with 20 bases between. The CDR3 is 16 amino acids. The CDR3, as DNA: TGTGCCAGCAGCCCGGAACACTCACAGGTACGGACTGAAGCTTTCTTT. Its translation: CASSPEHSQVRTEAFF.

This clonotype was counted only a few times. This chain uses TRBV7-2 with TRBJ2-3, with 9 bases identical to TRBD2. This CDR3 has 12 residues. J lost 11 bases, V lost 5 bases, and 5 bases had no gene match. Germline values: CDR1 SGHTA, CDR2 FQGNSA. The CDR3 DNA reads TGTGCCAGCAGCCGCGGGGGGGGTGGGCAGTATTTT. It codes for CASSRGGGGQYF.

The chain employs TRBV6-6 and TRBJ1-1, with D hard to call. V gave up 0 bases and J gave up 7 bases, with 9 bases separating them. CDR1 MNHNY and CDR2 SVGAGI come from the germline V gene (reference sequence). There are 13 residues in the CDR3. DNA for the CDR3: TGTGCCAGCAGTTACTCCCCGATAGATGAAGCTTTCTTT. Translating it yields CASSYSPIDEAFF.

The rearrangement uses TRBV27 and TRBJ2-2, with a possible D match to TRBD1 (6 bases). Germline loops: CDR1 MNHEY, CDR2 SMNVEV (reference sequence). The CDR3 contains 16 residues. The V end lost 6 bases, the J end lost 0 bases, and 14 bases lay between the germline ends. The chain's CDR3 is CASRSLGQTNTGELFF. Written as DNA, the CDR3 is TGTGCCAGCAGGAGCCTAGGACAGACGAACACCGGGGAGCTGTTTTTT.

The gene calls are TRBV3-1 and TRBJ1-1; no clear D. This CDR3 region has 15 residues. The ends were cut back, 0 bases at V and 5 bases at J, with 13 bases in the middle. Germline assignment: CDR1 LGHDT and CDR2 YNNKEL (reference sequence). The CDR3, as DNA: TGTGCCAGCAGCCAAGATTACCGGGCCTCGACTGAAGCTTTCTTT. This encodes CASSQDYRASTEAFF.

This clonotype was seen many times. The CDR3 bases are TGTGCCAGCAGCCGTGGGAATCAGCCCCAGCATTTT. It codes for CASSRGNQPQHF. V and J are TRBV14 and TRBJ1-5; D is unclear. Looked up from germline, CDR1 is SGHDN and CDR2 is FVKESK. There are 12 residues in the CDR3. Trimming cost V 4 bases and J 4 bases, with 5 bases left between them.

The rearrangement links TRBV27 to TRBJ1-1; D possibly corresponds to TRBD1 (6 bases). V was clipped by 2 bases and J by 3 bases, with 10 bases between them. This CDR3 contains 14 residues. Germline V gene sequence: CDR1 MNHEY, CDR2 SMNVEV (reference sequence). The DNA of the CDR3 is TGTGCCAGCAGTTTACAGGGGATCGACACTGAAGCTTTCTTT. It yields the protein CASSLQGIDTEAFF.

In its sample, this clonotype was seen a few times. This chain uses TRBV5-1 with TRBJ1-4; 9 positions agree with TRBD1. This CDR3 has 15 amino acids. The ends lost 4 bases at V and 6 bases at J; junction bases unmatched: 7. Germline values: CDR1 SGHRS, CDR2 YFSETQ. The CDR3 reads CASSPLGTGYEKLFF. Written as DNA, the CDR3 is TGCGCCAGCAGCCCGCTCGGGACAGGGTATGAAAAACTGTTTTTT.

This clonotype showed up just a few times. The rearrangement links TRBV6-5 to TRBJ1-3; D remains unclear. V was trimmed by 0 bases and J by 2 bases, leaving 8 bases between them. The CDR3 contains 15 residues. CDR1 and CDR2 (germline): MNHEY, SVGAGI. CDR3 residues: CASSYSRQPGNTIYF. CDR3 sequence (DNA): TGTGCCAGCAGTTACTCCCGTCAACCTGGAAACACCATATATTTT.

This clonotype was counted only a few times. The genes are TRBV7-9 and TRBJ2-2; D not resolved. Trimming left V 3 bases short and J 1 base short, with 9 bases between. CDR3 size: 15 residues. Germline V gene data show CDR1 as SEHNR and CDR2 as FQNEAQ (reference sequence). DNA of the CDR3: TGTGCCAGCAGCTTTATGGGCTTGAACACCGGGGAGCTGTTTTTT. It encodes CASSFMGLNTGELFF. The full variable domain, rest sourced from reference TRBV7-9 and TRBJ2-2, is DTGVSQNPRHKITKRGQNVTFRCDPISEHNRLYWYRQTLGQGPEFLTYFQNEAQLEKSRLLSDRFSAERPKGSFSTLEIQRTEQGDSAMYLCASSFMGLNTGELFFGEGSRLTVL.

This clonotype was counted only a few times. The V call is TRBV24-1, the J call TRBJ1-2, with TRBD1 matching 10 bases. After removal of 4 bases from V and 4 bases from J, the junction contained 8 bases not matched to a gene. This CDR3 is built from 16 residues. CDR1 and CDR2 (germline): KGHDR, SFDVKD. Written as DNA, the CDR3 is TGTGCCACCAGTGAACAAACCGGGACAGGGGTCTATGGCTACACCTTC. Translation: CATSEQTGTGVYGYTF.

The genes are TRBV20-1 and TRBJ1-1, with TRBD1 identical over 10 bases. The CDR3 runs 16 residues. CDR1 is DFQATT, CDR2 SNEGSKA, per germline (reference sequence). J lost 4 bases, V lost 3 bases, and 11 bases had no gene match. The CDR3 here is CSARVTGTGAFTEAFF. The CDR3 DNA follows: TGCAGTGCTAGGGTCACCGGGACAGGGGCGTTCACTGAAGCTTTCTTT.

This clonotype was found a few times. The chain uses TRBV7-2 and TRBJ1-1; TRBD1 might be the D (5 bases). From germline, CDR1 is SGHTA and CDR2 FQGNSA. Trimming removed 0 bases from V and 5 bases from J, with 13 bases in between. The CDR3 runs 15 residues. In DNA, the CDR3 is TGTGCCAGCAGCTTAGCAGAGGGGATTCGGACTGAAGCTTTCTTT. The encoded protein is CASSLAEGIRTEAFF.

The CDR3: CASSYSSSTEAFF. CDR3 coding DNA: TGTGCCAGCAGTTACTCGAGTTCTACCGAAGCTTTCTTT. V is TRBV6-5 and J is TRBJ1-1; D gene uncertain. Germline V gene data show CDR1 as MNHEY and CDR2 as SVGAGI. V was trimmed by 0 bases and J by 8 bases, leaving 10 bases between them. This CDR3 is built from 13 residues.

This sequence joins TRBV11-3 and TRBJ1-1; 7 positions agree with TRBD1. Germline V lookup: CDR1 SGHNT, CDR2 YENEEA. The CDR3 loop spans 17 amino acids. V shed 2 bases, J shed 3 bases, and the junction held 12 bases outside the gene matches. This chain's CDR3 is CASSLPRGPGQYTEAFF. The CDR3 coding sequence is TGTGCCAGCAGCTTACCCCGCGGACCGGGACAGTACACTGAAGCTTTCTTT.

This clonotype was counted ten times or more. J is TRBJ2-7 and V is TRBV7-6; D is uncertain. The CDR3 totals 18 residues. Trimming removed 5 bases from V and 4 bases from J, with 27 bases in between. CDR1 and CDR2 from the germline V gene are SGHVS and FNYEAQ. CDR3 amino acids: CASSLELIRAPGQYEQYF. The CDR3 nucleotides read TGTGCCAGCAGCCTCGAACTGATCCGAGCTCCCGGTCAATACGAGCAGTACTTC.

This clonotype was counted between two and nine times. The J gene is TRBJ1-2, the V gene TRBV12-3 or TRBV12-4, with D possibly being TRBD1 (5 bases). Trimming left V 5 bases short and J 2 bases short, with 12 bases between. The CDR3 runs 14 residues. CDR3 coding DNA: TGTGCCAGCAGTCCAAGGACAAGCAACTATGGCTACACCTTC. It yields the protein CASSPRTSNYGYTF.

This clonotype appeared many times. This chain uses TRBV7-9 with TRBJ2-3, with 7 bases fitting TRBD2. CDR3 size: 16 residues. Germline V gene sequence: CDR1 SEHNR, CDR2 FQNEAQ (reference sequence). V dropped 2 bases and J dropped 2; count of bases not matched to a gene: 7. In DNA form, the CDR3 reads TGTGCCAGCAGCTTACTGATCGCGGGAGACACAGATACGCAGTATTTT. Amino acids: CASSLLIAGDTDTQYF.

This clonotype was observed a handful of times. The chain has TRBV27 and TRBJ2-3; the D call may be TRBD1 or TRBD2 (5 bases each). The V gene lost 3 bases and the J gene lost 1 base, with 14 bases spanning the gap. The CDR3 runs to 16 residues. Germline assignment: CDR1 MNHEY and CDR2 SMNVEV (reference sequence). CDR3 in amino acids: CASSLFVGGGTDTQYF. The CDR3 nucleotides read TGTGCCAGCAGTTTGTTCGTTGGGGGTGGCACAGATACGCAGTATTTT.

This clonotype has only a few counts. This sequence joins TRBV5-1 and TRBJ2-5, with D unclear. The V and J ends lost 5 bases and 3 bases respectively, with 8 bases between them. Germline values: CDR1 SGHRS, CDR2 YFSETQ. This CDR3 spans 12 amino acids. In nucleotides, the CDR3 is TGCGCCAGCAGTGCTGAGGAAGAGACCCAGTACTTC. Translated: CASSAEEETQYF.

V and J are TRBV20-1 and TRBJ2-1; D possibly corresponds to TRBD2 (6 bases). CDR1 and CDR2 (germline): DFQATT, SNEGSKA (reference sequence). V lost 4 bases and J 2 bases, leaving 15 bases between the germline ends. The CDR3 consists of 15 residues. The CDR3 nucleotides are TGCAGTGCTAAAAGTGGACTACAGACCTACAATGAGCAGTTCTTC. Its protein product is CSAKSGLQTYNEQFF.

The chain has TRBV4-2 and TRBJ2-1, with TRBD2 matching over 13 bases. CDR1 and CDR2 from the germline V gene are LGHNA and YNFKEQ. The CDR3 has 16 amino acids. The J segment lost 6 bases and the V segment lost 5 bases, leaving 7 bases of the junction unmatched. The CDR3 loop is CASSLRTSGGPNEQFF. The CDR3 coding sequence is TGTGCCAGCAGCTTACGGACTAGCGGGGGCCCCAATGAGCAGTTCTTC.

This clonotype was seen a handful of times. This chain connects TRBV15 to TRBJ1-5, with 8 bases identical to TRBD1. Trimming removed 5 bases from V and 4 bases from J; junction bases left unmatched: 7. Germline assignment: CDR1 LNHNV and CDR2 YYDKDF (reference sequence). This CDR3 contains 15 residues. CDR3: CATSGNRGGNQPQHF. The CDR3 DNA reads as TGTGCCACCAGCGGGAACAGGGGGGGAAATCAGCCCCAGCATTTT.

This clonotype was found a few times. J is TRBJ1-5 and V is TRBV6-2 or TRBV6-3, with D hard to call. This CDR3 region has 13 residues. The V gene's germline CDR1 is MNHEY and CDR2 SVGEGT. Trimming shortened V by 5 bases and J by 0 bases, and 5 bases separated the two germline ends. The CDR3 nucleotides read TGTGCCAGCAGTGCCCATAGCAATCAGCCCCAGCATTTT. Encoded protein: CASSAHSNQPQHF.